The rows below give T cell receptor beta chains drawn from one sample of a study of molecular identifiers for immune sequencing clone quantification. TCRdb redid the calling of the PCR reads with MiXCR, one entry per CDR3 protein. The data show about 640,000 distinct CDR3 sequences, 15% to 20% seen once. The sequenced sample was naive CD8+ T cells from blood, with Jurkat cell RNA spiked in. These receptors were obtained from a human donor in good health. Some libraries in this study had Jurkat cell RNA spiked in. The CDR3 runs from the conserved cysteine through the conserved F or W. The D gene is left open where the match is weak. Some rows mark clone size as missing; the rest say once, few, many or name a class of expanded clone.

V	D	J	size	CDR3	DNA
TRBV20-1	TRBD2	TRBJ2-1	.	CSAQLAGTHNEQFF	TGCAGTGCTCAACTAGCGGGTACCCACAATGAGCAGTTCTTC
TRBV20-1	TRBD2	TRBJ2-7	few	CSARKREHTYEQYF	TGCAGTGCTAGAAAGCGGGAGCATACGTACGAGCAGTACTTC
TRBV11-2	TRBD2	TRBJ2-3	few	CASSPGLAGITDTQYF	TGTGCCAGCAGCCCCGGACTAGCGGGGATCACAGATACGCAGTATTTT
TRBV20-1	.	TRBJ1-1	many	CSASLTANTEAFF	TGCAGTGCTAGCCTTACAGCGAACACTGAAGCTTTCTTT
TRBV4-1	.	TRBJ2-1	few	CASSQPTTQESEQFF	TGCGCCAGCAGCCAACCCACGACCCAGGAGAGTGAGCAGTTCTTC
TRBV7-9	.	TRBJ1-2	.	CASGPGAGLNYGYTF	TGTGCCAGCGGACCTGGGGCCGGGCTCAACTATGGCTACACCTTC
TRBV6-5	.	TRBJ2-1	few	CASSYLQDEEQFF	TGTGCCAGCAGTTACCTACAGGATGAGGAGCAGTTCTTC
TRBV18	.	TRBJ2-3	many	CASSPPVAVQGTQYF	TGTGCCAGCTCACCACCGGTGGCCGTTCAGGGTACGCAGTATTTT
TRBV7-9	.	TRBJ2-4	many	CASAWGEDIQYF	TGTGCCAGCGCCTGGGGGGAAGACATTCAGTACTTC
TRBV27	TRBD2	TRBJ2-3	many	CASSFEGLAGGLDTQYF	TGTGCCAGCAGTTTTGAAGGGCTAGCGGGAGGGCTAGATACGCAGTATTTT
TRBV4-1	TRBD1	TRBJ1-1	few	CASSPQGGSDTEAFF	TGCGCCAGCAGCCCGCAGGGGGGCTCTGACACTGAAGCTTTCTTT
TRBV6-5	.	TRBJ2-5	.	CASSWGQRALETQYF	TGTGCCAGCAGTTGGGGCCAACGGGCCTTAGAGACCCAGTACTTC
TRBV15	.	TRBJ1-5	many	CATSRADYSNQPQHF	TGTGCCACCTCGAGAGCGGATTATAGCAATCAGCCCCAGCATTTT
TRBV7-6	.	TRBJ2-2	few	CASSLGVEGTGELFF	TGTGCCAGCAGCTTAGGGGTGGAGGGGACCGGGGAGCTGTTTTTT
TRBV7-6	.	TRBJ2-5	many	CASSLEAGMETQYF	TGTGCCAGCAGCTTAGAGGCAGGGATGGAGACCCAGTACTTC
TRBV2	TRBD1	TRBJ1-3	.	CASRTDRGQPATIYF	TGTGCCAGCAGGACTGACCGGGGACAGCCGGCAACCATATATTTT
TRBV4-1	TRBD2	TRBJ2-1	.	CASSQELGLAGINEQSF	TGCGCCAGCAGCCAGGAACTGGGACTAGCGGGAATTAATGAGCAGTCCTTC
TRBV28	.	TRBJ2-7	many	CASSLHVTGYEQYF	TGTGCCAGCAGCCTACACGTCACAGGCTACGAGCAGTACTTC
TRBV28	.	TRBJ1-2	many	CASSLGQAFYGYTF	TGTGCCAGCAGTTTGGGGCAAGCGTTCTATGGCTACACCTTC
TRBV4-1	TRBD2	TRBJ2-1	many	CASSQLAGDRNEQFF	TGCGCCAGCAGCCAGCTAGCGGGAGATCGGAATGAGCAGTTCTTC
TRBV9	.	TRBJ2-5	.	CASSGWAGTQETQYF	TGTGCCAGCAGCGGATGGGCCGGGACACAAGAGACCCAGTACTTC
TRBV5-1	TRBD1	TRBJ2-7	many	CASRQTRDRVYEQYF	TGCGCCAGCAGACAAACCCGGGACAGGGTCTACGAGCAGTACTTC
TRBV7-6	.	TRBJ1-4	many	CASSHRQADEKLFF	TGTGCCAGCAGCCATCGACAAGCAGATGAAAAACTGTTTTTT
TRBV12-3/TRBV12-4	TRBD1	TRBJ2-6	.	CASSFSGGGDRGLRANVLTF	TGTGCCAGCAGTTTTTCGGGTGGTGGGGACAGGGGGCTAAGGGCCAACGTCCTGACTTTC
TRBV4-1	.	TRBJ1-5	.	CASSQPPSGPQHF	TGCGCCAGCAGCCAGCCCCCCTCGGGGCCCCAGCATTTT
TRBV20-1	.	TRBJ2-7	many	CSARVPTKSSYEQYF	TGCAGTGCTAGAGTGCCTACCAAGAGCTCCTACGAGCAGTACTTC
TRBV21-1	.	TRBJ2-5	.	CASSKRGSGRVETQYF	TGTGCCAGCAGCAAAAGGGGTAGCGGGAGAGTAGAGACCCAGTACTTC
TRBV5-1	TRBD2	TRBJ2-7	many	CASSLSGTSGSYEQYF	TGCGCCAGCAGCTTGTCCGGGACTAGCGGGTCCTACGAGCAGTACTTC